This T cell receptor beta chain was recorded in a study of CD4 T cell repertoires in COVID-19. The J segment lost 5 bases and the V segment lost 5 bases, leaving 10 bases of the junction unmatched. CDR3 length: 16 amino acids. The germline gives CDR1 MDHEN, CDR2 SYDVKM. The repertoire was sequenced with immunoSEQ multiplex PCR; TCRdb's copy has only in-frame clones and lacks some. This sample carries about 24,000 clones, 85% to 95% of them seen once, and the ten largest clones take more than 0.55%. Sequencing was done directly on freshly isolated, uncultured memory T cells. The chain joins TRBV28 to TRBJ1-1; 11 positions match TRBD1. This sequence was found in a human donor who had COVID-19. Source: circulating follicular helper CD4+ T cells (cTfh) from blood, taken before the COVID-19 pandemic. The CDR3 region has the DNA TGTGCCAGCAGTACACGGACAGGGGGCGTAAGGACTGAAGCTTTCTTT. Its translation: CASSTRTGGVRTEAFF.